The 6 T cell receptor beta chains listed next were all sequenced from one sample in a study of TIL therapy for anti-PD-1-resistant metastatic lung cancer. The immunoSEQ assay was v3. TCRdb's table, derived via immunoSEQ multiplex PCR, lists solely in-frame clones and lacks some. The sample shows tens of thousands of clones, around four fifths of them seen only once. This sample's time point: pre-treatment sample, taken before nivolumab and TIL therapy. Sample: blood, taken at baseline. These receptors all come from a person aged 25 to 85 with non-small cell lung cancer.

CDR3 residues: CASSPQPNEKLFF. The CDR3 bases are TGTGCCAGCAGCCCGCAGCCCAATGAAAAACTGTTTTTT. The chain links TRBV14 to TRBJ1-4; D is unresolved. The germline V and J ends were trimmed by 4 bases and 5 bases, with 8 bases remaining between them. The germline V gene has CDR1 SGHDN and CDR2 FVKESK. The CDR3 runs 13 residues.

CDR3 loop: CASSLRQAGDTQYF. CDR3 DNA sequence: TGTGCCAGCAGCTTAAGGCAGGCTGGGGATACGCAGTATTTT. The chain uses TRBV7-3 and TRBJ2-3; D gene ambiguous. The CDR3 is made up of 14 amino acids. V was pared by 1 base and J by 6 bases, with 11 bases between. CDR1 SGHTA and CDR2 FQGTGA come from the germline V gene.

This clone came up once. This chain joins TRBV27 and TRBJ1-5, with 12 bases lining up with TRBD1. Germline loops: CDR1 MNHEY, CDR2 SMNVEV (reference sequence). V lost 5 bases and J lost 6; bases outside the gene matches: 8. The CDR3 extends over 16 amino acids. CDR3 bases: TGTGCCAGCAGTCTCGCCGGGACAGGGGGCTTTCAGCCCCAGCATTTT. It codes for CASSLAGTGGFQPQHF.

The chain employs TRBV15 and TRBJ1-1; D is undetermined. Germline CDR1 is LNHNV and CDR2 is YYDKDF (reference sequence). The V end was cut by 0 bases, the J end by 6 bases, with 11 bases between. The CDR3 sequence is 14 residues long. The chain's CDR3 is CATSREFESAEAFF. CDR3 nucleotides: TGTGCCACCAGCAGAGAATTTGAGTCGGCTGAAGCTTTCTTT. Looking up the rest from reference TRBV15 and TRBJ1-1 gives the full variable domain: DAMVIQNPRYQVTQFGKPVTLSCSQTLNHNVMYWYQQKSSQAPKLLFHYYDKDFNNEADTPDNFQSRRPNTSFCFLDIRSPGLGDTAMYLCATSREFESAEAFFGQGTRLTVV.

The chain couples TRBV2 to TRBJ2-5, with D uncertain. Germline loops: CDR1 SNHLY, CDR2 FYNNEI. Trimming shortened V by 0 bases and J by 1 base, and 6 bases separated the two germline ends. This CDR3 region has 14 residues. CDR3 DNA: TGTGCCAGCAGTGAAGCGCATGCCCAAGAGACCCAGTACTTC. Residues: CASSEAHAQETQYF.

The genes are TRBV7-2 and TRBJ2-1; no definite D call. The CDR3 has 11 residues. Germline lookup yields CDR1 SGHTA and CDR2 FQGNSA. V lost 8 bases and J lost 8, with 10 bases in between. CDR3 DNA: TGTGCCAGCGGAACCCAATATGAGCAGTTCTTC. This translates into CASGTQYEQFF.